This T cell receptor beta chain is from a study of spatial heterogeneity in lung cancer (dated by TCRdb to about 2019). Context from the whole study: Beta-chain transcripts were consistently detected in greater numbers than alpha-chain transcripts, which likely reflects a higher abundance of beta-chain transcripts. The study quantitatively compared TCR alpha and beta repertoires across multiple tumor regions, matched nontumor lung and blood in non-small cell lung cancer. Both alpha and beta chains were TCR-sequenced in fewer than 250 tumor regions, under 70 matched nontumor lung samples and approximately 50 PBMC samples obtained at surgery. TCR repertoire features were related to nonsynonymous mutation counts determined by whole-exome sequencing of tumor tissue. In the raw uncorrected reads, each unique combination of TCR and UMI appeared more than ten times on average. The paper's findings and limits, for the study overall: Confirming at a functional level the hypothesis that regional TCRs recognize regional mutations was considered to require additional single-cell paired TCR alpha and beta sequencing. Ubiquitous expanded tumor TCRs were detected in blood more often at tumor resection than at routine follow-up.

A remark on this clonotype: Its antigen is still unknown. No much larger clone exists at a distance of one base, and base qualities are not known.

The receptor library was made with 5' RACE. The sequencing machine was a NextSeq 500. To allow correction of PCR and sequencing errors, the TCR library protocol tagged every TCR cDNA molecule with a unique molecular identifier. The published analysis was carried out like this. TCR identification, UMI-based error correction and CDR3 extraction were all carried out with Decombinator tools. TCRs above a frequency of 2 per 1,000, corresponding to the top 1% of the tumor frequency distribution, were defined as expanded. Renyi diversity was calculated using the R vegan package after each repertoire was subsampled 100 times to 5,000 TCRs. CDR3 similarity networks were built from amino acid triplet string-kernel similarity, connecting CDR3s with pairwise similarity above 0.82. In-frame beta chains were kept once TCRdb had trimmed the public reads at Q25 with fastp and called clones with MiXCR. When rows share a CDR3 protein, they turn into one entry using the most common DNA and genes. These V and J calls derive from TCRdb rather than the authors' analysis. This sample lists tens of thousands of distinct CDR3 sequences; around an eighth were detected once. The ten largest make up 4.6% of the sample.

The time point label corresponds to: sample taken at primary tumor resection. For TCR sequencing, whole RNA was extracted from tumor and nontumor lung tissue, or from cryopreserved PBMC samples, and no cell sorting was done. Samples were obtained from approximately 76 patients with early-stage, untreated non-small cell lung cancer from the lung TRACERx cohort. Only patients with enough RNA available from two or more tumor regions were chosen for TCR sequencing. The CDR3 sequence holds 14 residues, the cysteine and phenylalanine included. Kept here is only the CDR3 DNA, which spans 42 bases and is read in frame from base 1. The germline V gene (reference sequence) supplies CDR1 DFQATT and CDR2 SNEGSKA. For this chain, trimming is 5 bases at the V end and 1 base at the J end, and the number of junction bases without a gene match is 3.

Sequencing used PBMCs, obtained at surgery. The chain was built from TRBV20-1 and TRBJ2-3; 10 of the junction bases match TRBD2. This clonotype was sampled from a male donor with early-stage non-small cell lung cancer. In nucleotides, the sequence is TGCAGTGCTGGGAGCGGGAGGGGCACAGATACGCAGTATTTT. Protein translation: CSAGSGRGTDTQYF.